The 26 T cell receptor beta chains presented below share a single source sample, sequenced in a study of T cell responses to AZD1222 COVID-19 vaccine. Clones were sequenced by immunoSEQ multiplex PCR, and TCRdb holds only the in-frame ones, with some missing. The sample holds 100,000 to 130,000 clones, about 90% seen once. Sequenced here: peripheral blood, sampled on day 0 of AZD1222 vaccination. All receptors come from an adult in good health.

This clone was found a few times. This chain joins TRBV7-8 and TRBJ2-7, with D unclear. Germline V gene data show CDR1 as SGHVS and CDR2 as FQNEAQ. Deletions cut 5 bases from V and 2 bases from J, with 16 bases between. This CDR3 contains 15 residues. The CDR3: CASSPNVGQAYEQYF. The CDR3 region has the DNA TGTGCCAGCAGCCCTAACGTCGGGCAGGCCTACGAGCAGTACTTC.

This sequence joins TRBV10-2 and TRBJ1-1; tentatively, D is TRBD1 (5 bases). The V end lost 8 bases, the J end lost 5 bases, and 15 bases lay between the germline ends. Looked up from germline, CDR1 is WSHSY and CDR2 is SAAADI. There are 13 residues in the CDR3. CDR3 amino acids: CASRLAGGTEAFF. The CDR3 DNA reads TGCGCCAGCCGCTTGGCGGGGGGGACTGAAGCTTTCTTT.

The CDR3 DNA follows: TGTGCCATCAGTGAGGACGGGGTTTATAATTCACCCCTCCACTTT. Its translation is CAISEDGVYNSPLHF. The chain links TRBV10-3 to TRBJ1-6, with D uncertain. Trimming removed 2 bases at V and 4 bases at J, with 9 bases between. This CDR3 comprises 15 residues. Germline V lookup: CDR1 ENHRY, CDR2 SYGVKD.

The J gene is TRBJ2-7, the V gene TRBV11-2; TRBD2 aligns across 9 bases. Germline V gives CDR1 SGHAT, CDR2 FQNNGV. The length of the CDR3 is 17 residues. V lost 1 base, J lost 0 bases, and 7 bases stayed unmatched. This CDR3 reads CASSLAGGAGGSYEQYF. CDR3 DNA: TGTGCCAGCAGCTTAGCGGGGGGAGCGGGAGGCTCCTACGAGCAGTACTTC.

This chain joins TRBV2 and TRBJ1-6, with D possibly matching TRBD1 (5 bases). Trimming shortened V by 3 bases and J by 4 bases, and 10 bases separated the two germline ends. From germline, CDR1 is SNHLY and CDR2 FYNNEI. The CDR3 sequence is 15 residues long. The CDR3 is CASSDRESYNSPLHF. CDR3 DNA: TGTGCCAGCAGTGACAGGGAATCTTATAATTCACCCCTCCACTTT.

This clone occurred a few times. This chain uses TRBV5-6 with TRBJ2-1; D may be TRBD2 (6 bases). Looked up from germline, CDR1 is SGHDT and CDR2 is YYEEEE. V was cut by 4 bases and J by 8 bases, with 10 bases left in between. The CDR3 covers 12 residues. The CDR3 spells CASSRGTHEQFF. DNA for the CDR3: TGTGCCAGCAGCCGAGGGACTCATGAGCAGTTCTTC.

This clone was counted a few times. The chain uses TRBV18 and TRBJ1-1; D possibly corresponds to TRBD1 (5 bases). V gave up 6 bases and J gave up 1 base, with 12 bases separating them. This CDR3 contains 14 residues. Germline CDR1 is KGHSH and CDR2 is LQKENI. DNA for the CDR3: TGTGCCAGCTCTGTAACCGGGACGAACACTGAAGCTTTCTTT. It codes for CASSVTGTNTEAFF.

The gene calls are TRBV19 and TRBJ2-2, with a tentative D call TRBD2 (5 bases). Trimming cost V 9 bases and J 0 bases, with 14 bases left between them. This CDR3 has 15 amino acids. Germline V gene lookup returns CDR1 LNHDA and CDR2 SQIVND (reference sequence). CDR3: CASRWMRANTGELFF. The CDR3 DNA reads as TGTGCCAGCAGGTGGATGCGGGCGAACACCGGGGAGCTGTTTTTT.

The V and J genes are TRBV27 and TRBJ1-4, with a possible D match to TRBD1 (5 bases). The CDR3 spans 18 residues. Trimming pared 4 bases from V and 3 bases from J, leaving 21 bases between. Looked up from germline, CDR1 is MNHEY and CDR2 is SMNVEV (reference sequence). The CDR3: CASSSFGGLFGSNEKLFF. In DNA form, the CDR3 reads TGTGCCAGCAGTTCTTTCGGGGGACTTTTTGGGTCTAATGAAAAACTGTTTTTT. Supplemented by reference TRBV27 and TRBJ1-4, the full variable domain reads EAQVTQNPRYLITVTGKKLTVTCSQNMNHEYMSWYRQDPGLGLRQIYYSMNVEVTDKGDVPEGYKVSRKEKRNFPLILESPSPNQTSLYFCASSSFGGLFGSNEKLFFGSGTQLSVL.

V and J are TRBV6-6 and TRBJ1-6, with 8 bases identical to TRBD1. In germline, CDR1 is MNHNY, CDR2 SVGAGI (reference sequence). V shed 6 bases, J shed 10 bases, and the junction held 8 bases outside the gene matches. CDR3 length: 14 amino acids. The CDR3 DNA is TGTGCCAGCAGGAGGACAGGGATGGGGTCACCCCTCCACTTT. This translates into CASRRTGMGSPLHF.

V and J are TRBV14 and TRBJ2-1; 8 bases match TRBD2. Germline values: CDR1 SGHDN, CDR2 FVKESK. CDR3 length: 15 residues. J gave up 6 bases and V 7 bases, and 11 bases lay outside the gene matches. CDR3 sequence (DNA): TGTGCCAGCACCACGGGGGGGACCCTACTCAATGAGCAGTTCTTC. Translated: CASTTGGTLLNEQFF.

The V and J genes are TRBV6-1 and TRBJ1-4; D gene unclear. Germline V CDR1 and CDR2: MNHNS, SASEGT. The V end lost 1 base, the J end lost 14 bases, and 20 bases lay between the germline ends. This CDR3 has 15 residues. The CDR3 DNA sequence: TGTGCCAGCAGTGAAGATCACAGTATAATGAAAAGCCTGTTTTTT. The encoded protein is CASSEDHSIMKSLFF.

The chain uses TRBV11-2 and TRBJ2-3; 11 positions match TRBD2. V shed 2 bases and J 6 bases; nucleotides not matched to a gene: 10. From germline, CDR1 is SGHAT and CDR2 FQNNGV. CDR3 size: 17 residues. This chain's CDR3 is CASSLSTSGRLGDTQYF. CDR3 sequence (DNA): TGTGCCAGCAGCTTATCAACTAGCGGGAGACTGGGGGATACGCAGTATTTT.

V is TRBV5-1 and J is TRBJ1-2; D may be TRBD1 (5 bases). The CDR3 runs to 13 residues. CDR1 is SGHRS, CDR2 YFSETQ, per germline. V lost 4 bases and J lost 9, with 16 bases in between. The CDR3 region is CASSPGPQGRYTF. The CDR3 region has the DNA TGCGCCAGCAGCCCGGGACCCCAGGGACGCTACACCTTC.

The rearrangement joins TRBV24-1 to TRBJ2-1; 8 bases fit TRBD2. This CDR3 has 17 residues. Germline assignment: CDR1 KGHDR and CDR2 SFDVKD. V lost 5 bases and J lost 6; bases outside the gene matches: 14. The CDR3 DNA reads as TGTGCCACCAGTGTGTTGGCGGGAGGAGAGGGGTTCAATGAGCAGTTCTTC. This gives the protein CATSVLAGGEGFNEQFF.

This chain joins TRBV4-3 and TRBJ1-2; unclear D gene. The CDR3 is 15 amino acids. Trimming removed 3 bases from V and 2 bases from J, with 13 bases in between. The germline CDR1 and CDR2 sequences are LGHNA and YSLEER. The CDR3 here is CASSQGRILNYGYTF. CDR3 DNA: TGCGCCAGCAGCCAGGGCAGAATCCTCAACTATGGCTACACCTTC.

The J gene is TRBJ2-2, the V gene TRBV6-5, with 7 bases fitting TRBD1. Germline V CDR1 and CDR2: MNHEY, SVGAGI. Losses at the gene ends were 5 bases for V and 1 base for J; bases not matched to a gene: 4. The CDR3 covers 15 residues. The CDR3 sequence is CASSPGTVNTGELFF. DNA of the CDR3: TGTGCCAGCAGTCCCGGGACAGTGAACACCGGGGAGCTGTTTTTT.

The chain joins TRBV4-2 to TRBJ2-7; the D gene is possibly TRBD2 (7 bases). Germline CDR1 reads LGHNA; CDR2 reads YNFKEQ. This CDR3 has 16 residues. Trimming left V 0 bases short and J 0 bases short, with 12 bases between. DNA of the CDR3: TGTGCCAGCAGCCAAGAATCTGGGGGGGCCTCCTACGAGCAGTACTTC. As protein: CASSQESGGASYEQYF.

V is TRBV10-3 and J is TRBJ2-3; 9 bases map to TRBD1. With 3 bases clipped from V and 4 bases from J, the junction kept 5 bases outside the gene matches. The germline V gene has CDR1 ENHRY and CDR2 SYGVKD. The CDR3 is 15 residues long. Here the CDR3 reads CAISEQGASSDTQYF. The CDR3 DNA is TGTGCCATCAGTGAACAGGGGGCGTCTTCAGATACGCAGTATTTT.

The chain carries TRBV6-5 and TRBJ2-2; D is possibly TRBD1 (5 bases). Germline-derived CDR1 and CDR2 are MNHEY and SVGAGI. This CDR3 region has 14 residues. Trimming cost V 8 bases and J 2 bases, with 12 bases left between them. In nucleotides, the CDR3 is TGTGCCAGCTCACGAAGGGGTAACACCGGGGAGCTGTTTTTT. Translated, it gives CASSRRGNTGELFF.

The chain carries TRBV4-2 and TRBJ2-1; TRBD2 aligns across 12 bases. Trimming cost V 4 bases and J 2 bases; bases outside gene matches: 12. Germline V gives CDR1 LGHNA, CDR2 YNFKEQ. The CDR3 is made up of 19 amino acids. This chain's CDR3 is CASSPRALAGGRTYNEQFF. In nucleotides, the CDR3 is TGTGCCAGCAGCCCAAGGGCCCTAGCGGGAGGGCGGACCTACAATGAGCAGTTCTTC.

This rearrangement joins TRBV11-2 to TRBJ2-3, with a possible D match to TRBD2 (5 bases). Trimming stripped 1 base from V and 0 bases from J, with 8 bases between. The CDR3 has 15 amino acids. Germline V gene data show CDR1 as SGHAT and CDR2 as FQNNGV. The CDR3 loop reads CASSLVRGSTDTQYF. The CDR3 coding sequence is TGTGCCAGCAGCTTAGTACGGGGAAGCACAGATACGCAGTATTTT.

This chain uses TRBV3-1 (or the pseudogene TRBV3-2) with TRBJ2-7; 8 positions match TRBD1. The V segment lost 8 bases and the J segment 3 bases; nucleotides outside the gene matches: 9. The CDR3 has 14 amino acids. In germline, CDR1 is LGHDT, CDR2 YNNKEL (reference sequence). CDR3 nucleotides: TGTGCCAGCCGCCCCAGGGGGCGAGGCTACGAGCAGTACTTC. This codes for CASRPRGRGYEQYF.

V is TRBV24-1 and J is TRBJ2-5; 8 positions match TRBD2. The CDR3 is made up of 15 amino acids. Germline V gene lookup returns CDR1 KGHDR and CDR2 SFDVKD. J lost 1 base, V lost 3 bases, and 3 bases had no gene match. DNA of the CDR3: TGTGCCACCAGTGATCGCGGGGGGATCCAAGAGACCCAGTACTTC. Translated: CATSDRGGIQETQYF.

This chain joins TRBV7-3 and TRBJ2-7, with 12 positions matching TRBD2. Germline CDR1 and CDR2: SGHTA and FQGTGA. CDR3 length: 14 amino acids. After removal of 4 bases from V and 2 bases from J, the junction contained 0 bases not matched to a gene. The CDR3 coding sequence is TGTGCCAGCAGCTCTAGCGGGAGGGCCTACGAGCAGTACTTC. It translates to CASSSSGRAYEQYF.

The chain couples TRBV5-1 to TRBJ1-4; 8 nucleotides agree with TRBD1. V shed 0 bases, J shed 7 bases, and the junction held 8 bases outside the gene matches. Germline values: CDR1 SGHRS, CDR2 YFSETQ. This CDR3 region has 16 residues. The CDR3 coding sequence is TGCGCCAGCAGCTTGGCCACTGGACAGGGTCGTGAAAAACTGTTTTTT. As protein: CASSLATGQGREKLFF.